Listed here is a single TCR beta chain. The junction had 6 bases not matched to a gene; V was cut back by 4 bases and J by 0 bases. The CDR3 length is 15 residues. Germline CDR1 is SGDLS and CDR2 is YYNGEE. The data are from a study of blood T cell repertoires in COVID-19. Some clones are missing from TCRdb's copy, which holds only in-frame ones; the method was immunoSEQ multiplex PCR. The sample records about 70,000 clones, roughly 80% being singletons. The V gene is TRBV9, the J gene TRBJ1-2, with TRBD1 matching over 7 bases. Sequenced input: peripheral blood. This clonotype originated in an elderly woman with acute or convalescent COVID-19. The DNA for the CDR3 is TGTGCCAGCAGCCCAACAGGGGTTCCTAACTATGGCTACACCTTC. Amino acid sequence: CASSPTGVPNYGYTF. The whole variable domain, remainder taken from reference TRBV9 and TRBJ1-2, is DSGVTQTPKHLITATGQRVTLRCSPRSGDLSVYWYQQSLDQGLQFLIQYYNGEERAKGNILERFSAQQFPDLHSELNLSSLELGDSALYFCASSPTGVPNYGYTFGSGTRLTVV.